This T cell receptor (beta chain) came from a study of cytotoxic CD8 clonotypes in ibrutinib-treated CLL. Here immunoSEQ multiplex PCR was the method, and the copy in TCRdb shows in-frame clones only, minus some. Seen here are roughly 150,000 clones, roughly 76% observed once, and the top ten hold about 5%. The sequenced sample was PBMCs, obtained after 24 months of ibrutinib treatment. This TCR derives from a human donor with chronic lymphocytic leukemia.

The CDR3 DNA is TGTGCCAGCAGTTTATTACGGGGGGGCAATGAGCAGTTCTTC. Amino acid sequence: CASSLLRGGNEQFF. The chain recombines TRBV27 with TRBJ2-1; TRBD2 matches 8 bases. The CDR3 covers 14 residues. Germline V gene data show CDR1 as MNHEY and CDR2 as SMNVEV (reference sequence). The V and J ends lost 1 base and 6 bases, in that order; junction bases with no gene match: 2.